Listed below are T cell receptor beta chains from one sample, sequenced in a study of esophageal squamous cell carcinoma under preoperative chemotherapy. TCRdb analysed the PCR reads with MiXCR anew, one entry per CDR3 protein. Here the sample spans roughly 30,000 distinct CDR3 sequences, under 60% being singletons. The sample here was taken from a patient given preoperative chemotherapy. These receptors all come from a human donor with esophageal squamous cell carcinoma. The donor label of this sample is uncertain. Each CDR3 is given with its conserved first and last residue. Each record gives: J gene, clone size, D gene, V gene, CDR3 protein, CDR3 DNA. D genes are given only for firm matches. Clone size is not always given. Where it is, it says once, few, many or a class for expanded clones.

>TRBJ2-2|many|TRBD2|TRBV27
CASSLYGLAANTGELFF
TGTGCCAGCAGTTTGTACGGACTAGCCGCTAACACCGGGGAGCTGTTTTTT
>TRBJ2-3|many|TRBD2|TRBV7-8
CASSRRTSGDTQYF
TGTGCCAGCAGCCGCCGGACTAGCGGAGATACGCAGTATTTT
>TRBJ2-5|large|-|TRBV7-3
CASSSGAGETQYF
TGTGCCAGCAGCTCCGGGGCCGGGGAGACCCAGTACTTC
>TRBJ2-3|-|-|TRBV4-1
CASSQKAPVTDTQYF
TGCGCCAGCAGCCAAAAAGCCCCCGTCACAGATACGCAGTATTTT
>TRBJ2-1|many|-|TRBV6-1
CASSRWTHPEQFF
TGTGCCAGCAGTCGGTGGACCCACCCTGAGCAGTTCTTC
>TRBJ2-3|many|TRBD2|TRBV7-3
CASSLMVAGSDTQYF
TGTGCCAGCAGCTTAATGGTAGCGGGGTCAGATACGCAGTATTTT
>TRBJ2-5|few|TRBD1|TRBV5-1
CASSLTSGTGLETQYF
TGCGCCAGCAGCTTGACCTCCGGGACAGGGTTAGAGACCCAGTACTTC
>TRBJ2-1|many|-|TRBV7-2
CASSEGLVTQFF
TGTGCCAGCAGCGAGGGTCTTGTTACCCAGTTCTTC
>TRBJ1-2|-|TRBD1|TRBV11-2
CASSLSGTGVYGYTF
TGTGCCAGCAGCCTTTCGGGGACAGGGGTTTATGGCTACACCTTC
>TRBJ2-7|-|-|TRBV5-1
CASSSTPYEQYF
TGCGCCAGCAGCTCAACTCCCTACGAGCAGTACTTC
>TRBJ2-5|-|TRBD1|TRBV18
CASSPTGATETQYF
TGTGCCAGCTCACCGACAGGGGCAACCGAGACCCAGTACTTC
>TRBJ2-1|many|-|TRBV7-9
CASSRTASSYNEQFF
TGTGCCAGCAGCCGGACGGCCAGCTCCTACAATGAGCAGTTCTTC
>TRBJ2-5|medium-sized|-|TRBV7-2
CASSSDRKETQYF
TGTGCCAGCAGCTCAGACAGGAAAGAGACCCAGTACTTC
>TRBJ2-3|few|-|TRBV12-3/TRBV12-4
CASSLDSAQYF
TGTGCCAGCAGCTTGGACTCCGCGCAGTATTTT
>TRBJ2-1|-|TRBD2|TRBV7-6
CASSFTAGRGNEQFF
TGTGCCAGCAGCTTTACAGCGGGAAGAGGGAATGAGCAGTTCTTC
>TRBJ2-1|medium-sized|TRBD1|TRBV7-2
CASSPGTGGYEQFF
TGTGCCAGCAGCCCCGGGACAGGGGGCTATGAGCAGTTCTTC
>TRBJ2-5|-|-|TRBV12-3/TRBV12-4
CASSLVVGGETQYF
TGTGCCAGCAGTTTAGTGGTAGGGGGTGAGACCCAGTACTTC
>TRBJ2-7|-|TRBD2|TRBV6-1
CASIRLAGTYEQYF
TGTGCCAGCATCAGACTAGCGGGGACCTACGAGCAGTACTTC
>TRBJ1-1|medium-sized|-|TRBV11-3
CASSVSEARTFF
TGTGCCAGCAGCGTTTCGGAGGCGAGGACTTTCTTT
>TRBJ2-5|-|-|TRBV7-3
CASSAMPGGGIQKTQYF
TGTGCCAGCAGCGCCATGCCGGGGGGCGGGATCCAAAAGACCCAGTACTTC
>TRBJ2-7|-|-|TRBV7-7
CATGVGGEDTQYF
TGCGCTACGGGGGTGGGAGGCGAAGATACGCAGTACTTC
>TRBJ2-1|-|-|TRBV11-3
CASSLAAGAYNEQFF
TGTGCCAGCAGCTTAGCGGCCGGGGCCTACAATGAGCAGTTCTTC
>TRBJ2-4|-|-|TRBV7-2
CAGSAGGDREIQYF
TGTGCGGGCAGCGCGGGCGGGGACCGAGAGATCCAGTACTTC
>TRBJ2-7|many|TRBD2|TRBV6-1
CASSATSGRRGYYEQYF
TGTGCCAGCAGTGCGACTAGCGGGAGGAGAGGGTACTACGAGCAGTACTTC
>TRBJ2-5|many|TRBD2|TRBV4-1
CASSQDSASGTQETQYF
TGCGCCAGCAGCCAAGATTCCGCTAGCGGGACACAAGAGACCCAGTACTTC
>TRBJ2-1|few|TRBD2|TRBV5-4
CASSLTQAGAYEQFF
TGTGCCAGCAGCCTAACCCAAGCGGGAGCCTACGAGCAGTTCTTC
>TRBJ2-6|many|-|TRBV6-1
CASSDWTSGANVLTF
TGTGCCAGCAGTGATTGGACCTCTGGGGCCAACGTCCTGACTTTC
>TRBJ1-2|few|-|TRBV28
CASSFKNGYTF
TGTGCCAGCAGTTTCAAAAATGGCTACACCTTC
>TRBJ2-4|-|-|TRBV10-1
CASSDQVVQYF
TGCGCCAGCAGTGACCAAGTGGTTCAGTACTTC
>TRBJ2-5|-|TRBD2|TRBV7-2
CASRLAGGGDKNIQYF
TGTGCCAGCAGGTTAGCGGGGGGCGGGGACAAAAACATCCAGTACTTC
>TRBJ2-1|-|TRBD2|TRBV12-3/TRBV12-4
CASSLVAGGNNEQFF
TGTGCCAGCAGTTTAGTAGCGGGGGGTAACAATGAGCAGTTCTTC
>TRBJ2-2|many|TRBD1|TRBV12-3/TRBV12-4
CASSFGQGTGELFF
TGTGCCAGCAGTTTCGGACAGGGAACCGGGGAGCTGTTTTTT
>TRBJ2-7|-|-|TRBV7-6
CASSFGGASYEQYF
TGTGCCAGCAGCTTTGGGGGGGCTAGCTACGAGCAGTACTTC
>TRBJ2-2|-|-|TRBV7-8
CASSLGRQGNTDTLYF
TGTGCCAGCAGCTTAGGGAGGCAGGGGAACACCGATACGCTGTATTTT
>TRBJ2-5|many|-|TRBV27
CASSLGPGGTQYF
TGTGCCAGCAGTCTGGGGCCTGGGGGGACCCAGTACTTC
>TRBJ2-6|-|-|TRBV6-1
CASIQSSGANVLTF
TGTGCCAGCATTCAGAGCTCTGGGGCCAACGTCCTGACTTTC
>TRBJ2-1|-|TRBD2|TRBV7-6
CASSPSGASLSGKSQFF
TGTGCCAGCAGCCCGAGCGGGGCGAGTCTCTCCGGGAAGTCCCAGTTCTTC
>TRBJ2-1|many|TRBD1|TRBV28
CASSSPGQPYNEQFF
TGTGCCAGCAGTTCCCCGGGACAGCCCTACAATGAGCAGTTCTTC
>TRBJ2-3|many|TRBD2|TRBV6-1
CASKTGGPGDTQYF
TGTGCCAGCAAGACGGGAGGGCCGGGGGATACGCAGTATTTT
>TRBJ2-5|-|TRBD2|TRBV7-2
CASSPGAGGRGPDTQYF
TGTGCCAGCAGCCCGGGGGCGGGGGGCCGGGGCCCAGATACCCAGTACTTC
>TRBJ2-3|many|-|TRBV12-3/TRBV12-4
CASSLGGGTDTQYF
TGTGCCAGCAGCTTGGGCGGGGGCACAGATACGCAGTATTTT
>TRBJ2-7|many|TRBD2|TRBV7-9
CASSSTSSKGLAASYEQYF
TGTGCCAGCAGCTCAACGTCTTCAAAGGGACTAGCGGCCTCCTACGAGCAGTACTTC
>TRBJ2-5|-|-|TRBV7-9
CASRRQGEEQYF
TGTGCCAGCAGGAGGCAGGGTGAGGAGCAGTACTTC
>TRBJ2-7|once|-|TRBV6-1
CASSRRTGPGYEQYF
TGTGCCAGCAGTCGTCGGACGGGTCCGGGTTACGAGCAGTACTTC
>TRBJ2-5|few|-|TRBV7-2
CASSSEAIQETQYF
TGTGCCAGCAGCTCAGAGGCAATCCAAGAGACCCAGTACTTC